This TCR beta chain was captured in a study of T cells expressing NK-cell markers. Study-level information: Seropositivity for HCMV was found in most of the eight sequenced donors, with one seronegative.

In the case of this clonotype: Its specificity is unknown.

Study results and caveats: Dominant NKG2C+ clonotypes made up about 1.0-7.0% of CD8+ T cells in six donors.

The TCR beta cDNA came from 5'RACE template switching with UMIs. Reanalyzing the 5' RACE reads, TCRdb keeps one entry per CDR3 protein, without DNA. The sample has about 430,000 distinct CDR3 sequences. CDR1 and CDR2 (germline): SGHRS, YFSETQ. The CDR3 is 18 amino acids. Sequenced material: blood T cells: a sorted CD56 or NKG2C T cell subset, CD4+ or CD8+ T cells, or bulk PBMC T cells (not recorded which). The chain recombines TRBV5-1 with TRBJ2-1; as DNA is missing, the TRBD1 call by TCRdb cannot be tested. The clonotype originates from a woman aged 45-60 years in good health. The CDR3 here is CASSLAMGTIDTYNEQFF.